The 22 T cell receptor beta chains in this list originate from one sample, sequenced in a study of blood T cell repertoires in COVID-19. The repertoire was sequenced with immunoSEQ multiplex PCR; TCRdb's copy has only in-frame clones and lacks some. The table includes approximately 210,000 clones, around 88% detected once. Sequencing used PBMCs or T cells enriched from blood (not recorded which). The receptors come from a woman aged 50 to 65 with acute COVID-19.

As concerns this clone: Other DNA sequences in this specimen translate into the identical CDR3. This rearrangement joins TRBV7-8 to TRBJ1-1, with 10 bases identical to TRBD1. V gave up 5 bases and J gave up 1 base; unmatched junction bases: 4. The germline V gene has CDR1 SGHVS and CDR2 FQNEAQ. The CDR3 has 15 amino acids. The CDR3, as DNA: TGTGCCAGCAGCCTACGACAGGGGGCGAACACTGAAGCTTTCTTT. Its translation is CASSLRQGANTEAFF.

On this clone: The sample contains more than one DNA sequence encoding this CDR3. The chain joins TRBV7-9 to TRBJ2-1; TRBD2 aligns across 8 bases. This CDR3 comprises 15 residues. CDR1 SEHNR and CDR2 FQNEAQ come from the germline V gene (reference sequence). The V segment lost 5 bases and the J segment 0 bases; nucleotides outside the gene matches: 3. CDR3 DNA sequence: TGTGCCAGCAGCCCAAGCGGGAGCTCCTACAATGAGCAGTTCTTC. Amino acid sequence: CASSPSGSSYNEQFF.

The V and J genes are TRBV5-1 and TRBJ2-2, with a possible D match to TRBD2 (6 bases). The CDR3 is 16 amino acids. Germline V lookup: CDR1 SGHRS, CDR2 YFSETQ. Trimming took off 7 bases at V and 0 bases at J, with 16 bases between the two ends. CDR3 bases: TGCGCCAGCGCACCGTGGGCGGGGACGAACACCGGGGAGCTGTTTTTT. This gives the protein CASAPWAGTNTGELFF.

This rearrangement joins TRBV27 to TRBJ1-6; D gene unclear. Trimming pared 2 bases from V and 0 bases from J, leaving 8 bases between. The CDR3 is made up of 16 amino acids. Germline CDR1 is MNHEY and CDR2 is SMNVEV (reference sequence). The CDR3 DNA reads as TGTGCCAGCAGTTTAGGGCCAGGCTCCTATAATTCACCCCTCCACTTT. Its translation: CASSLGPGSYNSPLHF.

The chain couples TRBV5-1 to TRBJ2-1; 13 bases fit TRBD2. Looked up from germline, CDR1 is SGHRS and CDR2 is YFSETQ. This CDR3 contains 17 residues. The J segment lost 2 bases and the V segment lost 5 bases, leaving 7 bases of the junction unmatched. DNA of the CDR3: TGCGCCAGCAGGGCTGCTACTAGCGGGAGGGCCTACAATGAGCAGTTCTTC. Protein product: CASRAATSGRAYNEQFF.

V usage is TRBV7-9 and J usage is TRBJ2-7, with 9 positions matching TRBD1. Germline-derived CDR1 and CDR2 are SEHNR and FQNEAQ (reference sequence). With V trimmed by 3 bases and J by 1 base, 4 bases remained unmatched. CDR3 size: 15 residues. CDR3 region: CASSFQTGGSYEQYF. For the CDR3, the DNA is TGTGCCAGCAGCTTCCAGACAGGGGGATCCTACGAGCAGTACTTC. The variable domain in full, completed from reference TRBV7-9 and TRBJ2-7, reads DTGVSQNPRHKITKRGQNVTFRCDPISEHNRLYWYRQTLGQGPEFLTYFQNEAQLEKSRLLSDRFSAERPKGSFSTLEIQRTEQGDSAMYLCASSFQTGGSYEQYFGPGTRLTVT.

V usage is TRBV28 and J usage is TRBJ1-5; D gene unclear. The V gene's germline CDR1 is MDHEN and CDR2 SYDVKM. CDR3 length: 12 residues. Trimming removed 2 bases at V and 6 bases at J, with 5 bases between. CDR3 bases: TGTGCCAGCAGTTTACCCGGTCAGCCCCAGCATTTT. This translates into CASSLPGQPQHF.

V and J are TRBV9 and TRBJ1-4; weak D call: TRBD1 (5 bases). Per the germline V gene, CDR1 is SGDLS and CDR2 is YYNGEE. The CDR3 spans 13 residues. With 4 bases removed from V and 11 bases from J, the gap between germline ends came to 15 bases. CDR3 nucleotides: TGTGCCAGCAGCCGGTCGGGGGGAAATAAACTGTTTTTT. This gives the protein CASSRSGGNKLFF.

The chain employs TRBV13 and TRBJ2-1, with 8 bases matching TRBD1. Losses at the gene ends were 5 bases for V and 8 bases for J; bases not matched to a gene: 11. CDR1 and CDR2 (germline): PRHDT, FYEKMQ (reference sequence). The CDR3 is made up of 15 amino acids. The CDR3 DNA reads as TGTGCCAGCAGCCCTCCGGGACAGGTCAGCGATGAGCAGTTCTTC. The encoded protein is CASSPPGQVSDEQFF. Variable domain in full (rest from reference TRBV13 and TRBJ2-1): AAGVIQSPRHLIKEKRETATLKCYPIPRHDTVYWYQQGPGQDPQFLISFYEKMQSDKGSIPDRFSAQQFSDYHSELNMSSLELGDSALYFCASSPPGQVSDEQFFGPGTRLTVL.

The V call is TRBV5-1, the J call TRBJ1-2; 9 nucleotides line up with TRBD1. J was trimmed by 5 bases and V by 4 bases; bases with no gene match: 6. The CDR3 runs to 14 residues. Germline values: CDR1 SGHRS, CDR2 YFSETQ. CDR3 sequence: CASSPWTGAYGYTF. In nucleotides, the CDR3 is TGCGCCAGCAGCCCTTGGACAGGGGCTTATGGCTACACCTTC.

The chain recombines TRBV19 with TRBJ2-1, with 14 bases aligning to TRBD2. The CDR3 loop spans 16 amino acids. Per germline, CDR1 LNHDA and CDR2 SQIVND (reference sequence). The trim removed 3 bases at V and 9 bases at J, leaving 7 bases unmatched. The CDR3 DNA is TGTGCCAGTAGTATGGGGACTAGCGGGAGTAAGGGTGAGCAGTTCTTC. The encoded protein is CASSMGTSGSKGEQFF.

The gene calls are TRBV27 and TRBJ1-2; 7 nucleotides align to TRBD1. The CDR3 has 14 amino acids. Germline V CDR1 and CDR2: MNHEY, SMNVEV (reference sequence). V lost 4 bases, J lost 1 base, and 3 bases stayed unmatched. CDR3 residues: CASSWDRLNYGYTF. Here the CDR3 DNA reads TGTGCCAGCAGTTGGGACAGACTTAACTATGGCTACACCTTC.

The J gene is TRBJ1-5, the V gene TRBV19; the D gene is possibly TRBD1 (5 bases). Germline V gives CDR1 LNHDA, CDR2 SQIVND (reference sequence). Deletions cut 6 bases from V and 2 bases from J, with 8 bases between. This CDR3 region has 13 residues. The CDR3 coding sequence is TGTGCCAGTAGGGGGCATCGCAATCAGCCCCAGCATTTT. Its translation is CASRGHRNQPQHF. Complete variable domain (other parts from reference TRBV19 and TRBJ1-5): DGGITQSPKYLFRKEGQNVTLSCEQNLNHDAMYWYRQDPGQGLRLIYYSQIVNDFQKGDIAEGYSVSREKKESFPLTVTSAQKNPTAFYLCASRGHRNQPQHFGDGTRLSIL.

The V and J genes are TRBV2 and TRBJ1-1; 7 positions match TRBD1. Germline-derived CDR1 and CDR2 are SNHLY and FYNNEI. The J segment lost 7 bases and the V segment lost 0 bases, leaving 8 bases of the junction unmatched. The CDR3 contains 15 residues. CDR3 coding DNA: TGTGCCAGCAGTGAAGCGCCAGGGGGTTATGGTGAAGCTTTCTTT. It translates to CASSEAPGGYGEAFF. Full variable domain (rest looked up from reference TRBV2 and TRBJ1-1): EPEVTQTPSHQVTQMGQEVILRCVPISNHLYFYWYRQILGQKVEFLVSFYNNEISEKSEIFDDQFSVERPDGSNFTLKIRSTKLEDSAMYFCASSEAPGGYGEAFFGQGTRLTVV.

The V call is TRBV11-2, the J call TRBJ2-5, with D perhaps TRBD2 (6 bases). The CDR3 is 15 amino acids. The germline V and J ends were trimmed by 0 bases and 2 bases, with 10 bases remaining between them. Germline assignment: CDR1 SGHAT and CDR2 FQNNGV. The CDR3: CASSLEGTQQETQYF. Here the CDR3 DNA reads TGTGCCAGCAGCTTAGAGGGGACTCAGCAAGAGACCCAGTACTTC.

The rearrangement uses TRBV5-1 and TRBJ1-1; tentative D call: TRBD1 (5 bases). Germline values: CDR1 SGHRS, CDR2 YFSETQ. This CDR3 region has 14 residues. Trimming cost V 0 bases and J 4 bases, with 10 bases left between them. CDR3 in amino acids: CASSLEGASTEAFF. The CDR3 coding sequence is TGCGCCAGCAGCTTGGAAGGGGCGAGCACTGAAGCTTTCTTT.

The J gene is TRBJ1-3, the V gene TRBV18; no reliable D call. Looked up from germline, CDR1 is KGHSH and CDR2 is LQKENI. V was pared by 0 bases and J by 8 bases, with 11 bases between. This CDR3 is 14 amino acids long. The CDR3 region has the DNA TGTGCCAGCTCACCACCGGTTTGGGGAGACACCATATATTTT. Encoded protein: CASSPPVWGDTIYF.

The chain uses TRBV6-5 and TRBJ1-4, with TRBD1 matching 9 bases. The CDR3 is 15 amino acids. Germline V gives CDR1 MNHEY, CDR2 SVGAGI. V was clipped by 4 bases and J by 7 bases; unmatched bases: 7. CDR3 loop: CASSFQTGGGEKLFF. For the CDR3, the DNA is TGTGCCAGCAGTTTCCAGACAGGGGGAGGTGAAAAACTGTTTTTT.

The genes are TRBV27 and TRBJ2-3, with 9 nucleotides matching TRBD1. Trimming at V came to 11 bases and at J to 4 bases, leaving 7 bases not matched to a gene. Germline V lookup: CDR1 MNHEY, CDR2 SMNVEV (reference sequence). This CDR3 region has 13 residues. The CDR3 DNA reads TGTGCCTCTGGGACAGGGTTCCCAGATACGCAGTATTTT. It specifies CASGTGFPDTQYF.

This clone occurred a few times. The CDR3 DNA reads as TGTGCCTGGCGGTCCACCGGGGAGCTGTTTTTT. Its protein product is CAWRSTGELFF. The chain uses TRBV30 and TRBJ2-2; no definite D call. Germline loops: CDR1 GTSNPN, CDR2 SVGIG (reference sequence). This CDR3 is 11 amino acids long. The V end was cut by 5 bases, the J end by 4 bases, with 5 bases between.

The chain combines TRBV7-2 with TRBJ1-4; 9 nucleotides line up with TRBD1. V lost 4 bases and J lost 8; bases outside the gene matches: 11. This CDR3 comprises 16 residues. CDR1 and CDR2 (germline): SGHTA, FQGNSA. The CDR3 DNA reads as TGTGCCAGCAGCTCCACTTGGACAGGGGCAAGGGAAAAACTGTTTTTT. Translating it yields CASSSTWTGAREKLFF.

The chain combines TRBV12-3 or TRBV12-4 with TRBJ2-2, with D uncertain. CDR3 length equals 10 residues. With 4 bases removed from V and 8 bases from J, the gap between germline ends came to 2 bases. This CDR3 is CASSSGELFF. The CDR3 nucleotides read TGTGCCAGCAGTTCAGGGGAGCTGTTTTTT.